This T cell receptor (beta chain) was sequenced during a study of cytotoxic CD8 clonotypes in ibrutinib-treated CLL. The CDR3 sequence is 16 residues long. After removal of 6 bases from V and 3 bases from J, the junction contained 12 bases not matched to a gene. Germline V gene sequence: CDR1 ENHRY, CDR2 SYGVKD. A word on this clone: Its specificity is not known. Other nucleotide sequences from this sample produce the same CDR3.

Study-wide results and caveats: Progressing and sustained-remission patients had different sampling times.

The table came from immunoSEQ multiplex PCR; TCRdb's copy has only in-frame clones and leaves some out. Among about 63,000 clones listed, roughly 57% were seen once. V and J are TRBV10-3 and TRBJ2-7; 9 bases are shared with TRBD1. This receptor was identified in a human donor with chronic lymphocytic leukemia. The sequences come from PBMCs, collected after 12 months of ibrutinib treatment. The CDR3, as DNA: TGTGCCATCAGCACTACTACGACAGGGGGTGGCTACGAGCAGTACTTC. This gives the protein CAISTTTTGGGYEQYF.